A selection of T cell receptor beta chains follows, all from one sample in a study of Graves' ophthalmopathy and Graves' hyperthyroidism. One entry per CDR3 protein results from TCRdb running MiXCR on the multiplex PCR reads. Of some 400,000 distinct CDR3 sequences listed, approximately 20% were seen once; the top ten hold 1.5% to 2%. Sequenced sample: peripheral blood. The receptor source for this set is a woman between 18 and 30 years old with Graves' ophthalmopathy. Each CDR3 is given without its conserved first and last residue.

>TRBV12-3/TRBV12-4
ASSLRQGIHEQY
>TRBV27
ASSFSADSYEQY
>TRBV7-2
ASSFRQGAYEQY
>TRBV10-3
AISESKGVITEAF
>TRBV7-9
ASSLIPGQEY
>TRBV7-8
ASSLGQGASGNYGYT
>TRBV12-5
ASGEGARAF
>TRBV29-1
SVGQQETQY
>TRBV7-2
ASSLASGTKGETQY
>TRBV12-3/TRBV12-4
ASRFRTGDTEAF
>TRBV20-1
SARERDREFQETQY
>TRBV7-2
ASSLITETQY